The entry that follows covers one TCR beta chain sequence. Its antigen is unknown. CD4+ naive, central memory, regulatory and stem cell-like memory subsets were isolated by sorting on CD45RO/CCR7/CD25/CD127/CD95/CD27. Germline assignment: CDR1 SQVTM and CDR2 ANQGSEA. The junction had 8 bases not matched to a gene; V was cut back by 7 bases and J by 0 bases. This CDR3 is 14 amino acids long. The data were obtained in a study of beta chain features in type 1 diabetes. Study-level results: Sequencing from cDNA could over-represent high-TCR-expressing cells. Although PCR might favor shorter templates, it would do so equally in patients and controls. Significant though moderate, a shortening of TCRB CDR3s appeared in all four CD4+ subsets of Type 1 diabetes patients. A closer apparent resemblance between naive, central memory and Treg TCRB repertoires was seen in patients than in healthy donors.

The sequenced template was cDNA made from the entire isolated RNA. Assay used: immunoSEQ multiplex PCR; TCRdb lists only in-frame clones, some missing. The repertoire has under 300,000 clones, 20% to 25% of them found once; the top ten carry more than 0.009%. The TCR sequence derives from a woman in her 30s with type 1 diabetes. The chain recombines TRBV29-1 with TRBJ2-5, with TRBD1 matching over 7 bases. The sequenced sample consisted of naive CD4+ T cells from blood. CDR3: CSATDTGDQETQYF. CDR3 in DNA: TGCAGCGCTACAGACACAGGGGACCAAGAGACCCAGTACTTC.